The text below deals with one T cell receptor beta chain. The data belong to a study of cytotoxic CD8 clonotypes in ibrutinib-treated CLL. Only in-frame clones appear in the TCRdb table, and some are missing; sequencing was by immunoSEQ multiplex PCR. The sample lists 55,000 to 80,000 clones; less than 95% were seen once. Between the trimmed V and J ends, which lost 4 bases and 4 bases, there was a span of 18 bases. This CDR3 has 16 residues. Germline-derived CDR1 and CDR2 are SGHRS and YFSETQ. This sample comprised PBMCs, obtained after 12 months of ibrutinib treatment. The chain combines TRBV5-1 with TRBJ2-1, with unresolved D. The receptor comes from a human donor with chronic lymphocytic leukemia. The CDR3: CASSLFVAGEYNEQFF. CDR3 sequence (DNA): TGCGCCAGCAGCCTCTTCGTGGCAGGAGAGTACAATGAGCAGTTCTTC.